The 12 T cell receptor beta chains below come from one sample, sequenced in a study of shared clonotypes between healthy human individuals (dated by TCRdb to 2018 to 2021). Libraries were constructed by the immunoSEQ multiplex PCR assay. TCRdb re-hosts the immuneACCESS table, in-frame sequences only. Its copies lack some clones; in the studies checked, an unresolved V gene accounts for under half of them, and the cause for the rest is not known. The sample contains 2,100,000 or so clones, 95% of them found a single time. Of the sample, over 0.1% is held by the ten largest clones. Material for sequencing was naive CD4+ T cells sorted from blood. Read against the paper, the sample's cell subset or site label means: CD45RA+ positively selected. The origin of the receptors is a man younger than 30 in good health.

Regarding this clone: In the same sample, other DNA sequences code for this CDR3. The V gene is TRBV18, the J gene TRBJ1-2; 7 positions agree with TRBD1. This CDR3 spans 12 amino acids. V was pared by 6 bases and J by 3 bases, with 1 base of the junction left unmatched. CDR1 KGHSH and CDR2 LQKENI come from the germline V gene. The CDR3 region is CASSGTDYGYTF. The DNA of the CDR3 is TGTGCCAGCTCCGGGACAGACTATGGCTACACCTTC.

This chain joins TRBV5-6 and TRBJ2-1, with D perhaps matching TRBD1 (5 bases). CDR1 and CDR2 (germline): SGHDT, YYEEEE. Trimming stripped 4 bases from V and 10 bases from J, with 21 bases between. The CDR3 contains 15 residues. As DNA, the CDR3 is TGTGCCAGCAGCCCGAGGACAATTCGGATGGAGGAGCAGTTCTTC. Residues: CASSPRTIRMEEQFF.

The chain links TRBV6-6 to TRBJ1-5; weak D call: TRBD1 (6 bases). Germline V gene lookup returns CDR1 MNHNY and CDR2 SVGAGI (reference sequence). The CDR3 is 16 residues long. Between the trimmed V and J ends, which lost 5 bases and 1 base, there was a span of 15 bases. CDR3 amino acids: CASSGQGTKSNQPQHF. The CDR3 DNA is TGTGCCAGCAGTGGGCAGGGGACGAAAAGCAATCAGCCCCAGCATTTT.

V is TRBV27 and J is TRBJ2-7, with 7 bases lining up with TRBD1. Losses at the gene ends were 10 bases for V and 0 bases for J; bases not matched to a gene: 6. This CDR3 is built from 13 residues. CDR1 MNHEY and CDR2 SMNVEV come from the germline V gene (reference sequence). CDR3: CATGTASSYEQYF. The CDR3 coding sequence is TGTGCCACGGGGACAGCATCCTCCTACGAGCAGTACTTC.

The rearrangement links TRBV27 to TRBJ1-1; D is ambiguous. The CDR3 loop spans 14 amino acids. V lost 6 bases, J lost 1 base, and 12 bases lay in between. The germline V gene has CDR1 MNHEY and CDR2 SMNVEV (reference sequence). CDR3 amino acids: CASRAWEGNTEAFF. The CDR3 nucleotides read TGTGCCAGCAGGGCCTGGGAGGGGAACACTGAAGCTTTCTTT.

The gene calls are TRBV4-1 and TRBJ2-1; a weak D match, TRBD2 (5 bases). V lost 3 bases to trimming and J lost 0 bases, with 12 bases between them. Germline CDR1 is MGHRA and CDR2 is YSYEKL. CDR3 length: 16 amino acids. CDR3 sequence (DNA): TGCGCCAGCAGCCAGGAGTTAGCGTTCTCCTACAATGAGCAGTTCTTC. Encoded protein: CASSQELAFSYNEQFF.

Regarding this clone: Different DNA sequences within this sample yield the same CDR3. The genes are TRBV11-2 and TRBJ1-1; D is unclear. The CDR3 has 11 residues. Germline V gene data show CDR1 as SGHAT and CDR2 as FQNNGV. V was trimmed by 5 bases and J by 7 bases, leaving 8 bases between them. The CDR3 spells CASSPLSEAFF. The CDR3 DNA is TGTGCCAGCAGCCCACTAAGTGAAGCTTTCTTT.

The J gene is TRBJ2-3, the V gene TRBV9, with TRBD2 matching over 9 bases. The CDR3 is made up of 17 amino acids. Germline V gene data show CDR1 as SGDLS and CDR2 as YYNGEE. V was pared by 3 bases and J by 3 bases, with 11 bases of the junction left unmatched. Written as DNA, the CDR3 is TGTGCCAGCAGCGCGGGTTTAGCGGGAGCTGGGACAGATACGCAGTATTTT. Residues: CASSAGLAGAGTDTQYF.

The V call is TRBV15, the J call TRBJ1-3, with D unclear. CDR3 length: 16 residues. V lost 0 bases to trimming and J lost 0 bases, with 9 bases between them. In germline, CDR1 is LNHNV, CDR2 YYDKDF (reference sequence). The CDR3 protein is CATSRDLESSGNTIYF. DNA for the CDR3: TGTGCCACCAGCAGAGATCTTGAGAGCTCTGGAAACACCATATATTTT.

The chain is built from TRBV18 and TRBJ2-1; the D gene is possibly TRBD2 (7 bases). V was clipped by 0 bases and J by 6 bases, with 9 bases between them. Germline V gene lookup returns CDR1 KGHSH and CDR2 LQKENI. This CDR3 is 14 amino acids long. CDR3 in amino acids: CASSPPRGGNEQFF. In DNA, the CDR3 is TGTGCCAGCTCACCACCGAGGGGGGGCAATGAGCAGTTCTTC.

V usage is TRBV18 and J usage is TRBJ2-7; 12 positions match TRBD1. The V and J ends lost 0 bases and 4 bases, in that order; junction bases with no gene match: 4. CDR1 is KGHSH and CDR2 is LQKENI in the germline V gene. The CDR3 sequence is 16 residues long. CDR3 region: CASSPPGTGGAYEQYF. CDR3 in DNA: TGTGCCAGCTCACCACCAGGGACAGGGGGCGCGTACGAGCAGTACTTC.

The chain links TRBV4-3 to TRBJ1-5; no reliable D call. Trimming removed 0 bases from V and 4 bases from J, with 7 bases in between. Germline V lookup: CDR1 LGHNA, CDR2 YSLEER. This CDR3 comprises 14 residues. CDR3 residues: CASSQDFQNQPQHF. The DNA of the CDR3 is TGCGCCAGCAGCCAAGATTTTCAGAATCAGCCCCAGCATTTT.